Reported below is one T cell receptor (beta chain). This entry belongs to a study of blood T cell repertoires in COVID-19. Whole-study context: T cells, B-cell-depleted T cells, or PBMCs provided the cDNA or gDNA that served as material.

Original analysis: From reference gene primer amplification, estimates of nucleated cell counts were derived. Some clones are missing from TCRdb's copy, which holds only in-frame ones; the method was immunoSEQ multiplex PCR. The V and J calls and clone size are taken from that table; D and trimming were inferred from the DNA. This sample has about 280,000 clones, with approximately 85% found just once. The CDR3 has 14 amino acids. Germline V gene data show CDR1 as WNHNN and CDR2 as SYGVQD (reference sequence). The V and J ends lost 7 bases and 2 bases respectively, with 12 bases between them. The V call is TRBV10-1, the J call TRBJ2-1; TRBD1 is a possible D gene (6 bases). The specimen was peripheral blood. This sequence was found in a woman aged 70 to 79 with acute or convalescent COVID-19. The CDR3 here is CASNTGYPYNEQFF. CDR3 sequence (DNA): TGCGCCAGCAATACAGGGTACCCCTACAATGAGCAGTTCTTC.